The 15 T cell receptor beta chains below all came from one sample that was sequenced in a study of identical twins. TCRdb redid the calling of the 5' RACE reads with MiXCR, one entry per CDR3 protein. The sample holds about 330,000 distinct CDR3 sequences, more than 9% seen once. This same sample was also part of a study on yellow fever vaccine responses in identical twins.

Sequencing was performed on CD8+ T cells sorted from blood. These receptors came from a woman under 30 in good health.

The chain has TRBV16 and TRBJ2-3; D is unresolved. V lost 0 bases to trimming and J lost 15 bases, with 13 bases between them. This CDR3 is built from 12 residues. CDR1 and CDR2 (germline): KGHSY, FQNENV. The chain's CDR3 is CASSQSDQMPYF. CDR3 sequence (DNA): TGTGCCAGCAGCCAATCGGACCAGATGCCCTATTTT. The full variable domain, rest sourced from reference TRBV16 and TRBJ2-3, is GEEVAQTPKHLVRGEGQKAKLYCAPIKGHSYVFWYQQVLKNEFKFLISFQNENVFDETGMPKERFSAKCLPNSPCSLEIQATKLEDSAVYFCASSQSDQMPYFGPGTRLTVL.

This clonotype was detected a few times. J is TRBJ1-5 and V is TRBV5-1, with D unresolved. The length of the CDR3 is 12 residues. Germline V gene lookup returns CDR1 SGHRS and CDR2 YFSETQ. Trimming stripped 9 bases from V and 3 bases from J, with 10 bases between. The CDR3 protein is CATPRDNQPQHF. The CDR3 DNA reads as TGCGCCACCCCGAGGGACAATCAGCCCCAGCATTTT.

This clonotype showed up just a few times. Sequence at one end of the junction differs from germline and may be a read error. The CDR3, as DNA: TGTGTCAGCAGTTTAACCGGGGGCTTTGAAAAACTGTTTTTT. Its protein is CVSSLTGGFEKLFF. This rearrangement joins TRBV12-3 or TRBV12-4 to TRBJ1-4, with D tentatively TRBD1 (6 bases). The CDR3 covers 14 residues.

This clonotype has only a few counts. The DNA of the CDR3 is TGTGCCAGCAGTTCAACACAGGGGGCAAGGTCACCCCTCCACTTT. Translated, it gives CASSSTQGARSPLHF. The chain joins TRBV6-5 to TRBJ1-6; 9 bases align to TRBD1. The V and J ends lost 4 bases and 10 bases, in that order; junction bases with no gene match: 8. The length of the CDR3 is 15 residues. CDR1 and CDR2 from the germline V gene are MNHEY and SVGAGI.

This clonotype was counted only a few times. The chain couples TRBV15 to TRBJ1-1; D is ambiguous. Trimming removed 1 base at V and 1 base at J, with 10 bases between. CDR3 length: 15 residues. In germline, CDR1 is LNHNV, CDR2 YYDKDF (reference sequence). The CDR3 nucleotides are TGTGCCACCAGCAGAGGAAAGGACGGGAACACTGAAGCTTTCTTT. It encodes CATSRGKDGNTEAFF.

This chain joins TRBV12-3 or TRBV12-4 and TRBJ1-4; D gene uncertain. The CDR3 is 13 amino acids. Between the trimmed V and J ends, which lost 2 bases and 7 bases, there was a span of 8 bases. The CDR3 region has the DNA TGTGCCAGCAGTTTACTAGGGTCTGAAAAACTGTTTTTT. It is translated as CASSLLGSEKLFF.

This clonotype was detected only a few times. The chain employs TRBV20-1 and TRBJ2-3; 10 bases fit TRBD2. There are 15 residues in the CDR3. Per germline, CDR1 DFQATT and CDR2 SNEGSKA (reference sequence). V shed 1 base and J 3 bases; nucleotides not matched to a gene: 4. CDR3 nucleotide sequence: TGCAGTGCTAGAGCCGGACTAGCGGATACAGATACGCAGTATTTT. This codes for CSARAGLADTDTQYF.

The table lists this clonotype with a few counts. V gene TRBV12-3 or TRBV12-4 combines with J gene TRBJ2-5, with TRBD1 matching over 10 bases. The CDR3 length is 16 residues. V lost 3 bases, J lost 3 bases, and 7 bases stayed unmatched. DNA for the CDR3: TGTGCCAGCAGTTTCCCGGCCGGACAGGGGGAAGAGACCCAGTACTTC. This translates into CASSFPAGQGEETQYF.

This clonotype was counted between two and nine times. As DNA, the CDR3 is TGTGCCAGCAGCCAAGATCTCCTAGCGGGAGGGGATGAGCAGTTCTTC. It specifies CASSQDLLAGGDEQFF. The chain uses TRBV3-1 and TRBJ2-1; 12 positions agree with TRBD2. The CDR3 sequence is 16 residues long. Germline values: CDR1 LGHDT, CDR2 YNNKEL (reference sequence). Losses at the gene ends were 0 bases for V and 8 bases for J; bases not matched to a gene: 5.

This clonotype was counted only a few times. The gene calls are TRBV12-3 or TRBV12-4 and TRBJ1-1; no clear D gene. CDR3 length equals 18 residues. Trimming left V 1 base short and J 0 bases short, with 18 bases between. This chain's CDR3 is CASSLGLEAGGLNTEAFF. The CDR3 DNA reads as TGTGCCAGCAGTTTAGGGTTAGAGGCAGGTGGTTTGAACACTGAAGCTTTCTTT.

This clonotype was detected a few times. The chain combines TRBV7-9 with TRBJ1-6; weak D call: TRBD1 (6 bases). The germline V gene has CDR1 SEHNR and CDR2 FQNEAQ (reference sequence). Trimming removed 5 bases from V and 15 bases from J, with 14 bases in between. This CDR3 region has 12 residues. The CDR3 coding sequence is TGTGCCAGCAGCGCCCCAACAGGGAGCCTCCACTTT. Its translation is CASSAPTGSLHF.

This clonotype was recorded at least ten times. V usage is TRBV11-2 and J usage is TRBJ1-5; 9 bases are a match to TRBD1. Germline V CDR1 and CDR2: SGHAT, FQNNGV. The CDR3 totals 15 residues. V lost 5 bases, J lost 5 bases, and 7 bases stayed unmatched. In nucleotides, the CDR3 is TGTGCCAGCAGCCCGGGACAGGGTATTCATCAGCCCCAGCATTTT. Its translation is CASSPGQGIHQPQHF.

V gene TRBV20-1 combines with J gene TRBJ2-1; D uncertain. The CDR3 sequence is 16 residues long. CDR1 is DFQATT, CDR2 SNEGSKA, per germline (reference sequence). Trimming shortened V by 0 bases and J by 2 bases, and 14 bases separated the two germline ends. CDR3 sequence reads: CSARDFGSEAYNEQFF. CDR3 nucleotide sequence: TGCAGTGCTAGAGATTTTGGGTCCGAGGCCTACAATGAGCAGTTCTTC.

Ten or more counts support this clonotype. The CDR3 nucleotides read TGTGCCAGCAGTGAAGGAAGCGGGGGGGCAGATACGCAGTATTTT. The encoded protein is CASSEGSGGADTQYF. The rearrangement joins TRBV6-1 to TRBJ2-3, with 10 nucleotides matching TRBD2. Germline V gene sequence: CDR1 MNHNS, CDR2 SASEGT. V lost 1 base to trimming and J lost 4 bases; unmatched junction nucleotides: 2. The CDR3 has 15 residues.

Comments on this clonotype: A read error may produce the germline difference seen at one junction end. This chain joins TRBV12-3 or TRBV12-4 and TRBJ2-5; 10 bases match TRBD2. The CDR3 spans 18 residues. CDR3 bases: TGTACCAGCAGTTTTTTGATATCCGGGACTAGCGTTAAAGAGACCCAGTACTTC. Translated, it gives CTSSFLISGTSVKETQYF.